This T cell receptor beta chain was documented in a study of CD8+ T cells in alopecia areata (dated by TCRdb to between 2017 and 2018). About the investigation overall: Treated patients were enrolled in an open-label pilot trial of oral tofacitinib, 5 to 10 mg twice daily, for moderate-to-severe alopecia areata. Patients stayed on tofacitinib for 6 to 18 months and then had 6 months of follow-up off drug so that delayed response and recurrence could be assessed. In treated patients, disease severity was measured using the SALT score, which gives the percentage of scalp surface area affected. In both human patients and the C3H/HeJ mouse model, the study applied high-throughput TCRbeta sequencing to look at T cell clonal expansion in alopecia areata. On the human side, TCRbeta sequencing was run on scalp tissue and on sorted CD4+ and CD8+ peripheral blood T cells from healthy controls and from alopecia areata patients with either patchy or totalis/universalis disease. Biopsies were taken from tofacitinib-treated patients at baseline and again at 4 and 24 weeks into treatment, and several of those patients also had a later scalp biopsy. Scalp clonality was compared among normal scalp (n=4), patchy alopecia areata scalp (n=8), and alopecia totalis/universalis scalp (n=8). RNA came from the PAXgene miRNA kit for fixed scalp, the miRNeasy kit for PBMCs, and the RNeasy kit for mouse skin. TCRbeta CDR3 regions were amplified by immunoSEQ multiplex PCR using 35 Vbeta forward and 13 Jbeta reverse primers.

What the work shows at the level of the full study, not this receptor alone: Unlike mouse skin, which is dominated by gammadelta T cells, normal human skin has resident alphabeta T cells that are also sequenced, and this complicates analysis of the scalp TCR repertoire. TCR sequences shared between patients were less clear than in mice, possibly partly because of HLA diversity in the patient population. Because the treated cohort was small and had just a single nonresponder, larger studies are needed to establish links between baseline CD8+ expansion and response. With tofacitinib, both scalp clonality and the number of expanded CD8+ clones among the top 100 scalp clones went down significantly. Compared with normal scalp, lesional scalp, particularly in alopecia totalis/universalis, had higher clonality and more expanded CD8+ clones, which suggests antigenic drive. Many expanded lesional clones persisted in scalp and blood during tofacitinib treatment, which may partly explain relapse after stopping treatment.

Concerning this clone: The antigen it recognizes is unknown. Base quality data are lacking; no much larger clone is found one base away.

Receptor amplification or capture employed the immunoSEQ multiplex PCR assay. RNA was extracted from all samples and reverse transcribed into cDNA as template for TCR sequencing. First-strand cDNA was synthesized using SuperScript III with a 2:1 mix of oligo-dT and random hexamers. A synthetic immune receptor repertoire was used to assess amplification bias, and residual bias was removed computationally. The published analysis was carried out like this. Raw reads were preprocessed to remove errors, and CDR3 was defined by IMGT conventions from the conserved cysteine to phenylalanine. To get clonality, Shannon entropy was normalized by log2 of the number of productive unique TCRs and the result was subtracted from 1. CD4 or CD8 identity of scalp clones was inferred by cross-referencing scalp TCRbeta sequences with sorted blood CD4 and CD8 repertoires. Imported from immuneACCESS, the table was reduced by TCRdb to in-frame sequences with V and J called. These copies leave out some clones; in studies compared against another copy, an unresolved V gene accounts for under half, and the cause of the remainder is not known. V and J calls and clone size come straight from that table; D and trimming were deduced from the DNA. This sample lists more than 130,000 clones; roughly 80% were detected once. Roughly 25% of the sample is taken by the ten largest.

The label giving this sample's time point can be read as: less than five weeks on oral tofacitinib. This specimen's treatment or condition label, interpreted: oral pan-JAK inhibitor, 5-10 mg twice daily. Lesional scalp punch biopsies and peripheral blood were obtained from alopecia areata patients. After PBMCs were isolated by density centrifugation and stained for CD3, CD4 and CD8, a FACSAria was used to sort CD4+ and CD8+ T cells. V is cut by 4 bases and J by 2 bases, and the space between the germline ends is 23 bases. The CDR3 holds 18 amino acids from the cysteine to the phenylalanine. Left in the record is the CDR3 DNA by itself, 54 bases read in frame from the first base. The CDR1 and CDR2 encoded by the germline V gene are MGHRA and YSYEKL.

This TCR was sampled from a human donor with alopecia areata. This specimen consisted of CD8+ T cells sorted from blood, obtained at week 4, from a patient treated with tofacitinib. Recombination joined TRBV4-1 with TRBJ2-5; the D region may be TRBD1 or TRBD2, each matching 7 bases equally. The CDR3 region has the sequence CASSRLLQGRVLQETQYF. The sequenced DNA is TGCGCCAGCAGCCGACTACTACAGGGGAGGGTTCTACAAGAGACCCAGTACTTC.